This T cell receptor beta chain derives from a study of technical replicates of blood from several donors. TCRdb's table, derived via immunoSEQ multiplex PCR, lists solely in-frame clones and lacks some. This table holds around 68,000 clones, 91% found once. CDR1 MNHEY and CDR2 SVGAGI come from the germline V gene. The ends were cut back, 0 bases at V and 7 bases at J, with 18 bases in the middle. This CDR3 region has 16 residues. This sequence originates from a human donor in good health. Some clones in this sample may be carry-over from other donors' samples. This chain joins TRBV6-5 and TRBJ1-2, with D tentatively TRBD1 (6 bases). The sequenced material came from T cells isolated from PBMCs. The CDR3: CASSYSSGTTGGGYTF. CDR3 DNA: TGTGCCAGCAGTTACTCGAGTGGGACAACTGGGGGTGGCTACACCTTC.